Listed below are T cell receptor beta chains from one sample, sequenced in a study of T cells in Graves' hyperthyroidism and ophthalmopathy. TCRdb re-analysed the multiplex PCR reads in MiXCR, keeping a single row per CDR3 protein. The sample holds 330,000 or so distinct CDR3 sequences, 15% to 20% seen once. The sequenced material came from blood. The receptors were gathered from a middle-aged woman with Graves' ophthalmopathy. Both conserved end residues are part of each CDR3. The order of the fields is J gene, CDR3 length, clone size, V gene, D gene, CDR3 protein, CDR3 DNA. A D gene is named only where the DNA matches it firmly. Some rows mark clone size as missing; the rest say once, few, many or name a class of expanded clone.

>TRBJ2-5|13|many|TRBV7-9|TRBD2
CASSFAGGETQYF
TGTGCCAGCAGCTTTGCGGGAGGGGAGACCCAGTACTTC
>TRBJ1-1|13|many|TRBV30|.
CAWKSGMNTEAFF
TGTGCCTGGAAATCGGGCATGAACACTGAAGCTTTCTTT
>TRBJ1-2|15|many|TRBV6-1|.
CASSEVLGVGYGYTF
TGTGCCAGCAGTGAAGTATTGGGTGTGGGCTATGGCTACACCTTC
>TRBJ1-1|12|many|TRBV6-5|.
CASTPGGTEAFF
TGTGCCAGCACTCCGGGCGGGACTGAAGCTTTCTTT
>TRBJ1-1|15|many|TRBV11-2|TRBD1
CASSFRQGAITEAFF
TGTGCCAGCAGCTTTAGACAGGGGGCGATTACTGAAGCTTTCTTT
>TRBJ1-5|14|.|TRBV9|TRBD1
CASSDRTGGGPQHF
TGTGCCAGCAGCGACCGGACAGGAGGGGGGCCCCAGCATTTT
>TRBJ1-5|14|many|TRBV6-5|TRBD1
CASRGQGLEQPQHF
TGTGCCAGCAGGGGACAGGGGTTGGAACAGCCCCAGCATTTT
>TRBJ1-6|13|many|TRBV6-2/TRBV6-3|.
CASSYRAGSPLHF
TGTGCCAGCAGTTACAGGGCCGGTTCACCCCTCCACTTT
>TRBJ1-2|14|.|TRBV7-2|.
CASSASRGGYGYTF
TGTGCCAGCAGCGCGTCGAGGGGCGGCTATGGCTACACCTTC
>TRBJ1-1|11|many|TRBV12-5|.
CASGRTREAFF
TGTGCTAGTGGCCGAACACGAGAAGCTTTCTTT
>TRBJ1-5|11|many|TRBV28|.
CASSINQPQHF
TGTGCCAGCAGTATCAATCAGCCCCAGCATTTT
>TRBJ2-2|17|many|TRBV12-3/TRBV12-4|TRBD2
CASSLIDGTKNTGELFF
TGTGCCAGCAGTTTAATTGATGGGACTAAGAACACCGGGGAGCTGTTTTTT
>TRBJ1-6|15|many|TRBV12-3/TRBV12-4|TRBD1
CASSLRQGPNSPLHF
TGTGCCAGCAGCTTACGACAGGGGCCTAATTCACCCCTCCACTTT
>TRBJ1-2|17|few|TRBV12-3/TRBV12-4|TRBD1
CASTRGGQGIPNYGYTF
TGTGCCAGCACCCGAGGAGGACAGGGAATCCCTAACTATGGCTACACCTTC